This T cell receptor (beta chain) was found in a study of blood T cells in healthy people across ages (dated by TCRdb to the mid-2010s). Notes on the research overall: In model experiments, template switching captured about one uniquely barcoded TCR beta cDNA molecule for every two T cells. Age-related changes in TCR beta repertoire diversity were measured in the study by deep sequencing normalized with unique cDNA molecular identifiers. Donors were grouped into four age groups: young (average roughly 15 years), middle-aged (39), aged (roughly 62) and long-lived (around 80). To avoid experimental bias, donors of different ages were distributed randomly across sequencing lanes. For two donors (one aged 18 to 29 and one aged 80 or older), the study analyzed two additional independent replicas of 1 million unique cDNA reads from the same blood draw.

Donors were 40 or so systemically healthy Caucasian individuals from Russia aged roughly 6 to 100 years. Each donor gave approximately 9.3 milliliters of peripheral blood, collected into EDTA-treated Vacutainer tubes. Ficoll-Paque density-gradient centrifugation was used to isolate PBMCs, with at least 6.5 million obtained per sample. Total RNA was extracted from PBMCs with Trizol reagent, with at least 6 micrograms obtained per sample. For every donor, flow cytometry on a PBMC aliquot measured the percentage of naive CD45RAhigh/CD27high T cells. Notes on this clonotype: Which antigen it targets is not known. No much larger clone is present one base from it, and per-base qualities are unavailable.

The library was produced with 5' RACE. The sequencer was an Illumina HiSeq 2500. The second PCR ran for roughly 7 to 11 cycles and used a J-beta primer mix along with a sample-barcoded 5' primer. A template-switch 5' adaptor carrying 12 random nucleotides introduced a unique molecular identifier onto each TCR beta cDNA molecule. Each sample yielded at least 2.5 million CDR3-containing paired-end reads. The Mint cDNA synthesis kit, primed by a TRBC-specific oligonucleotide, was used to synthesize first-strand cDNA from all RNA. After uracil-DNA glycosylase treatment, a first 18-cycle PCR used universal primers M1SS and BC2_uni_R on all cDNA. From the authors' description of their analysis: Normalization of each sample was performed by random selection of 1 million high-quality reads, each carrying a distinct molecular identifier. Instead of being binned into consensus sequences, reads with shared molecular identifiers were discarded. MiTCR, set to a Q25 quality threshold and the strictest error-elimination algorithm, was used for CDR3 identification, clonotype clustering and error correction. Lower-bound total TCR beta diversity was estimated with a nonparametric unseen species model using Euler transformation. TCRdb reanalyzed the raw reads on its own, using fastp at Q25 for trimming and MiXCR for clone calling, and kept in-frame beta chains. Duplicate CDR3 protein sequences are folded into a single record with the most common DNA and genes. These V and J calls originate from TCRdb's pipeline instead of the authors' own analysis. The sample records 780,000 or so distinct CDR3 sequences, just over 55% of which are singletons. The ten top clones hold 20% to 30% of the sample.

Summary of the overall study and its limitations: Observed TCR beta diversity per million T cells fell roughly linearly with age, and a significant reduction was already apparent by age around 40. Estimates of total diversity based on one million sequenced T cells were considered lower bounds and underestimates. The CMV infection status of donors was not known, potentially confounding age-related changes in expanded clonotypes. The long-lived group showed more naive CD4+ T cells, fewer expanded clones and increased TCR diversity than the aged group, suggesting age selection. Conclusive comparison of naive and antigen-experienced compartments was prevented by the profiling of bulk unsorted PBMCs. The percentage of naive T cells measured by flow cytometry correlated strongly with observed TCR beta diversity.

Sequences were obtained from blood. The sequence was obtained from a man aged 35-49 years in good health.

The nucleotides read TGTGCCAGCAGCTCTTGGGGACTAGCGGGGCACAATGAGCAGTTCTTC. This gives the protein CASSSWGLAGHNEQFF. Here the chain combines TRBV7-2 and TRBJ2-1, and 13 junction bases match TRBD2. Inclusive of the bounding cysteine and phenylalanine, the CDR3 is 16 residues long. Just the 48-base CDR3 DNA is kept, in frame starting at base 1. V is cut back by 4 bases and J by 5 bases, with 5 bases in the junction unmatched. The germline V gene specifies SGHTA as CDR1 and FQGNSA as CDR2.